This T cell receptor (beta chain) was profiled in a study of shared clonotypes between healthy human individuals. Germline CDR1 SQVTM, CDR2 ANQGSEA. The V and J ends lost 1 base and 10 bases respectively, with 17 bases between them. The CDR3 has 14 amino acids. Original handling: ImmunoSEQ output lacked quality scores and full-length reads, limiting matched filtering. Clones were read by immunoSEQ multiplex PCR, and TCRdb kept only the in-frame ones, dropping some. D and trimming were read from the DNA, whereas the V and J calls and clone size are those reported in that table. The sample shows roughly 700,000 clones, roughly 88% of them seen only once.

This sequence joins TRBV29-1 and TRBJ2-1; D possibly matches TRBD1 or TRBD2 (5 bases each). The TCR originated in a man aged 18 to 29 in good health. Some clones in this sample may be carry-over from other donors' samples. The sequenced sample consisted of memory CD8+ T cells from PBMCs. Subset in this sample: CD45RO+ cells pooled with CCR7-negative TemRA cells. CDR3 in DNA: TGCAGCGTTGAAGTTATTGGAGGCCACAGGGAGCAGTTCTTC. Protein product: CSVEVIGGHREQFF.